These T cell receptor beta chains were read from a single sample in a study of cytomegalovirus exposure and HLA in healthy donors. The assay was immunoSEQ multiplex PCR, and TCRdb's table has in-frame clones only and misses some. The sample records around 110,000 clones, 65% to 85% being singletons. Sequencing was done on a sample of PBMCs. Receptors originate from a man younger than 30 in good health and CMV-seronegative. Each CDR3 is given with its conserved first and last residue. The order of the fields is D gene, J gene, clone size, V gene, CDR3 DNA, CDR3 protein. A D gene is named only where the DNA matches it firmly. Rows give clone size only sometimes, using once, few, many, or a class for an expanded clone.

d_gene: TRBD1
j_gene: TRBJ2-7
abundance: once
v_gene: TRBV5-1
CDR3nt: TGCGCCAGCAGCTGGGGACAGGGCTCCTACGAGCAGTACTTC
CDR3aa: CASSWGQGSYEQYF

d_gene: TRBD1
j_gene: TRBJ1-2
abundance: once
v_gene: TRBV18
CDR3nt: TGTGCCAGCTCCCTACAGGGGGATGGCTACCCCTTC
CDR3aa: CASSLQGDGYPF

d_gene: -
j_gene: TRBJ1-1
abundance: -
v_gene: TRBV6-5
CDR3nt: TGTGCCAGCAGTTACTTCCCTACAGGGAACACTGAAGCTTTCTTT
CDR3aa: CASSYFPTGNTEAFF

d_gene: TRBD1
j_gene: TRBJ2-6
abundance: many
v_gene: TRBV6-5
CDR3nt: TGTGCCAGCAGTTACTCGACAGGGACTGGGGCCAACGTCCTGACTTTC
CDR3aa: CASSYSTGTGANVLTF

d_gene: -
j_gene: TRBJ2-7
abundance: -
v_gene: TRBV7-3
CDR3nt: TGTGCCAGCAGCTTAATTCAGGGCTACGAGCAGTACTTC
CDR3aa: CASSLIQGYEQYF

d_gene: -
j_gene: TRBJ2-7
abundance: -
v_gene: TRBV6-5
CDR3nt: TGTGCCAGCAGCGCCGGGGGGCGAAGCCACGAGCAGTACTTC
CDR3aa: CASSAGGRSHEQYF

d_gene: TRBD1
j_gene: TRBJ1-5
abundance: -
v_gene: TRBV5-8
CDR3nt: TGTGCCAGCAGCTTGTTCTGGGACAGGGGAAAGAGCAATCAGCCCCAGCATTTT
CDR3aa: CASSLFWDRGKSNQPQHF

d_gene: -
j_gene: TRBJ2-7
abundance: -
v_gene: TRBV4-3
CDR3nt: TGCGCCAGCAGCCAAGGGCTTGGCGGTCGTAGCTCCTACGAGCAGTACTTC
CDR3aa: CASSQGLGGRSSYEQYF

d_gene: TRBD2
j_gene: TRBJ2-1
abundance: -
v_gene: TRBV6-1
CDR3nt: TGTGCCAGCAGTGCCGGCCCGGCTAGCGGGGGGGGAAATGAGCAGTTCTTC
CDR3aa: CASSAGPASGGGNEQFF

d_gene: -
j_gene: TRBJ2-3
abundance: few
v_gene: TRBV5-4
CDR3nt: TGTGCCAGCAGCTTGGCAGTAGATACGCAGTATTTT
CDR3aa: CASSLAVDTQYF

d_gene: -
j_gene: TRBJ1-6
abundance: -
v_gene: TRBV19
CDR3nt: TGTGCCACCAATCAGGGAGGTGAAACACCCCTCCACTTT
CDR3aa: CATNQGGETPLHF

d_gene: TRBD1
j_gene: TRBJ1-1
abundance: few
v_gene: TRBV7-9
CDR3nt: TGTGCCAGCAGCTTGGGACAGGTCGCGGACACTGAAGCTTTCTTT
CDR3aa: CASSLGQVADTEAFF

d_gene: -
j_gene: TRBJ2-1
abundance: -
v_gene: TRBV7-9
CDR3nt: TGTGCCAGCAGCGGAGGGGGCGGGTCCTACAATGAGCAGTTCTTC
CDR3aa: CASSGGGGSYNEQFF

d_gene: TRBD1
j_gene: TRBJ1-6
abundance: -
v_gene: TRBV5-6
CDR3nt: TGTGCCAGCAGCTTGGAATCGGGACAGAATTCACCCCTCCACTTT
CDR3aa: CASSLESGQNSPLHF

d_gene: -
j_gene: TRBJ2-5
abundance: -
v_gene: TRBV6-1
CDR3nt: TGTGCCAGCAGTGCCCTAGGGACTCCTCAGACTCAGGAGACCCAGTACTTC
CDR3aa: CASSALGTPQTQETQYF

d_gene: -
j_gene: TRBJ1-4
abundance: many
v_gene: TRBV6-6
CDR3nt: TGTGCCAGCAGTTACGGGCGGACAGCTAATGAAAAACTGTTTTTT
CDR3aa: CASSYGRTANEKLFF

d_gene: TRBD1
j_gene: TRBJ1-2
abundance: once
v_gene: TRBV7-2
CDR3nt: TGTGCCAGCAGCACCGACAGGGGAGTCTATGGCTACACCTTC
CDR3aa: CASSTDRGVYGYTF

d_gene: -
j_gene: TRBJ1-2
abundance: few
v_gene: TRBV29-1
CDR3nt: TGCAGCGATCGGGGTGATAATGGCTACACCTTC
CDR3aa: CSDRGDNGYTF

d_gene: -
j_gene: TRBJ2-7
abundance: -
v_gene: TRBV19
CDR3nt: TGTGCCAGTAGTCGGGACTCCTACGAGCAGTACTTC
CDR3aa: CASSRDSYEQYF

d_gene: -
j_gene: TRBJ1-1
abundance: -
v_gene: TRBV9
CDR3nt: TGTGCCAGCAGCTCTTTAGGGAGGAATGAGAACACTGAAGCTTTCTTT
CDR3aa: CASSSLGRNENTEAFF

d_gene: TRBD2
j_gene: TRBJ2-7
abundance: few
v_gene: TRBV6-8
CDR3nt: TGTGCCAGCAGAGGACTAGCGGCGTCCTACGAGCAGTACTTC
CDR3aa: CASRGLAASYEQYF

d_gene: -
j_gene: TRBJ2-7
abundance: few
v_gene: TRBV19
CDR3nt: TGTGCCAGTAGGGCGGGACTGAGTGGCCACGAGCAGTACTTC
CDR3aa: CASRAGLSGHEQYF

d_gene: TRBD1
j_gene: TRBJ2-7
abundance: -
v_gene: TRBV19
CDR3nt: TGTGCCAGTAGTATAGTCGGCGGACAGGGACCACCAGGCGAGCAGTACTTC
CDR3aa: CASSIVGGQGPPGEQYF

d_gene: -
j_gene: TRBJ1-5
abundance: -
v_gene: TRBV4-1
CDR3nt: TGCGCCAGCAGCCAAGATCTCCAGGGAAATCAGCCCCAGCATTTT
CDR3aa: CASSQDLQGNQPQHF

d_gene: -
j_gene: TRBJ2-2
abundance: -
v_gene: TRBV4-1
CDR3nt: TGCGCCAGCAGCCGGGAGACTAGTGCACCGCCCGGGGAGCTGTTTTTT
CDR3aa: CASSRETSAPPGELFF

d_gene: TRBD2
j_gene: TRBJ2-2
abundance: once
v_gene: TRBV29-1
CDR3nt: TGCAGCGTTGCATTAGCGGGGGTTACCACCGGGGAGCTGTTTTTT
CDR3aa: CSVALAGVTTGELFF

d_gene: TRBD1
j_gene: TRBJ1-6
abundance: -
v_gene: TRBV6-5
CDR3nt: TGTGCCAGCAGTCGCGGGACAGATTCACCCCTCCACTTT
CDR3aa: CASSRGTDSPLHF

d_gene: -
j_gene: TRBJ1-2
abundance: -
v_gene: TRBV28
CDR3nt: TGTGCCAGCAGACCCAGCGGTGGAGCCTATGGAGGCTACACCTTC
CDR3aa: CASRPSGGAYGGYTF

d_gene: TRBD2
j_gene: TRBJ2-7
abundance: -
v_gene: TRBV9
CDR3nt: TGTGCCAGCAGCGTGGGCGGGGGGGCCTACGAGCAGTACTTC
CDR3aa: CASSVGGGAYEQYF

d_gene: TRBD2
j_gene: TRBJ2-3
abundance: -
v_gene: TRBV9
CDR3nt: TGTGCCAGCAGCGTAGGGGCTAGCGGGGGGGGTTTCACAGATACGCAGTATTTT
CDR3aa: CASSVGASGGGFTDTQYF

d_gene: -
j_gene: TRBJ1-5
abundance: -
v_gene: TRBV19
CDR3nt: TGTGCCAGTAGTATGGGGGGATTAGATCAGCCCCAGCATTTT
CDR3aa: CASSMGGLDQPQHF

d_gene: -
j_gene: TRBJ1-1
abundance: -
v_gene: TRBV19
CDR3nt: TGTGCCAGTACACCCCGCAGGGAATGGAACACTGAAGCTTTCTTT
CDR3aa: CASTPRREWNTEAFF

d_gene: -
j_gene: TRBJ1-1
abundance: few
v_gene: TRBV2
CDR3nt: TGTGCCAGCAGTGAAAAAGGGAGACTCCAGAACACTGAAGCTTTCTTT
CDR3aa: CASSEKGRLQNTEAFF

d_gene: TRBD1
j_gene: TRBJ1-1
abundance: -
v_gene: TRBV10-3
CDR3nt: TGTGCCATCAGTGAGTCCGCCAGACAGGGGTGGGGTCTGGCTGAAGCTTTCTTT
CDR3aa: CAISESARQGWGLAEAFF

d_gene: TRBD2
j_gene: TRBJ2-5
abundance: -
v_gene: TRBV27
CDR3nt: TGTGCCAGCAGTTGGTTAGCGGGGGGGGACGAGACCCAGTACTTC
CDR3aa: CASSWLAGGDETQYF

d_gene: -
j_gene: TRBJ2-5
abundance: -
v_gene: TRBV11-2
CDR3nt: TGTGCCAGCAGCCCCCCGGGCGGGGAGACCCAGTACTTC
CDR3aa: CASSPPGGETQYF

d_gene: -
j_gene: TRBJ1-6
abundance: -
v_gene: TRBV9
CDR3nt: TGTGCCAGCAGCGCGACAGATTATTCACCCCTCCACTTT
CDR3aa: CASSATDYSPLHF

d_gene: TRBD1
j_gene: TRBJ2-7
abundance: -
v_gene: TRBV5-5
CDR3nt: TGTGCCAGCAGCTCCCGACAGGGGGACTACGAGCAGTACTTC
CDR3aa: CASSSRQGDYEQYF

d_gene: -
j_gene: TRBJ1-6
abundance: -
v_gene: TRBV7-2
CDR3nt: TGTGCCAGCAGCTTAGGACAGCCGGGCTCACCCCTCCACTTT
CDR3aa: CASSLGQPGSPLHF

d_gene: TRBD2
j_gene: TRBJ2-2
abundance: once
v_gene: TRBV7-2
CDR3nt: TGTGCCAGCAGCTTATTCGCTAGCGGGGGGGCCCATACCGGGGAGCTGTTTTTT
CDR3aa: CASSLFASGGAHTGELFF

d_gene: TRBD1
j_gene: TRBJ2-1
abundance: few
v_gene: TRBV6-4
CDR3nt: TGTGCCAGCAGTAGGGACAGCCCCAATGAGCAGTTCTTC
CDR3aa: CASSRDSPNEQFF

d_gene: TRBD1
j_gene: TRBJ1-1
abundance: -
v_gene: TRBV6-5
CDR3nt: TGTGCCAGCAGTTACCTGGACAGGGTGAACACTGAAGCTTTCTTT
CDR3aa: CASSYLDRVNTEAFF

d_gene: TRBD1
j_gene: TRBJ1-2
abundance: -
v_gene: TRBV7-3
CDR3nt: TGTGCCAGCAGCCCGCAGGGACAGGGGGGTGATGGCTACACCTTC
CDR3aa: CASSPQGQGGDGYTF

d_gene: TRBD1
j_gene: TRBJ1-5
abundance: -
v_gene: TRBV4-2
CDR3nt: TGTGCCAGCAGCCAAGCGGACAGGGGGTGGAATCAGCCCCAGCATTTT
CDR3aa: CASSQADRGWNQPQHF

d_gene: -
j_gene: TRBJ1-2
abundance: -
v_gene: TRBV10-1
CDR3nt: TGCGCCAGCAGTGAACTGAATCGACAGCCAGTGTTCCCCTTC
CDR3aa: CASSELNRQPVFPF

d_gene: TRBD1
j_gene: TRBJ2-2
abundance: -
v_gene: TRBV5-6
CDR3nt: TGTGCCAGCAGCTGGGACAGGGGTCCCGGGGAGCTGTTTTTT
CDR3aa: CASSWDRGPGELFF

d_gene: -
j_gene: TRBJ1-2
abundance: -
v_gene: TRBV2
CDR3nt: TGTGCCAGCACGAGGGAGTATGGCTACACCTTC
CDR3aa: CASTREYGYTF

d_gene: -
j_gene: TRBJ1-1
abundance: -
v_gene: TRBV19
CDR3nt: TGTGCCAGTAGTATTAGAGGATGGAACACTGAAGCTTTCTTT
CDR3aa: CASSIRGWNTEAFF

d_gene: -
j_gene: TRBJ2-7
abundance: -
v_gene: TRBV5-1
CDR3nt: TGCGCCAGCAGCTGGCCCGGGCGGGGCGACGAGCAGTACTTC
CDR3aa: CASSWPGRGDEQYF

d_gene: TRBD1
j_gene: TRBJ1-1
abundance: many
v_gene: TRBV6-5
CDR3nt: TGTGCCAGCAGTTACCTCACAGGGGATGAAGCTTTCTTT
CDR3aa: CASSYLTGDEAFF

d_gene: -
j_gene: TRBJ2-5
abundance: -
v_gene: TRBV6-1
CDR3nt: TGTGCCAGCAGTGAGAGCAGGGCCGAGACCCAGTACTTC
CDR3aa: CASSESRAETQYF

d_gene: -
j_gene: TRBJ2-3
abundance: -
v_gene: TRBV6-1
CDR3nt: TGTGCCAGCAGTGAAGCGAGGGCAAGAACGCAGTATTTT
CDR3aa: CASSEARARTQYF

d_gene: -
j_gene: TRBJ1-6
abundance: -
v_gene: TRBV2
CDR3nt: TGTGCCAGCAGGGGAGGGTCCAGCTCCTATAATTCACCCCTCCACTTT
CDR3aa: CASRGGSSSYNSPLHF

d_gene: TRBD2
j_gene: TRBJ2-1
abundance: -
v_gene: TRBV9
CDR3nt: TGTGCCAGCAATCCGGGAACTAGCGGGGTGAATGAGCAGTTCTTC
CDR3aa: CASNPGTSGVNEQFF

d_gene: -
j_gene: TRBJ2-1
abundance: -
v_gene: TRBV4-3
CDR3nt: TGCGCCAGCAGCCTGGGCCTTAGGAATGAGCAGTTCTTC
CDR3aa: CASSLGLRNEQFF

d_gene: TRBD2
j_gene: TRBJ2-2
abundance: -
v_gene: TRBV27
CDR3nt: TGTGCCAGCTCCCCTTGGGGACTAGCGGTCACCGGGGAGCTGTTTTTT
CDR3aa: CASSPWGLAVTGELFF

d_gene: -
j_gene: TRBJ2-2
abundance: -
v_gene: TRBV6-5
CDR3nt: TGTGCCAGCAGTCTGGGACACCACACCGGGGAGCTGTTTTTT
CDR3aa: CASSLGHHTGELFF

d_gene: TRBD1
j_gene: TRBJ2-2
abundance: few
v_gene: TRBV5-1
CDR3nt: TGCGCCAGCAGCTTGGGGGACAGGAACACCGGGGAGCTGTTTTTT
CDR3aa: CASSLGDRNTGELFF

d_gene: -
j_gene: TRBJ2-5
abundance: -
v_gene: TRBV28
CDR3nt: TGTGCCAGCAGTCAAGGCCGCGGCCGCCAAGAGACCCAGTACTTC
CDR3aa: CASSQGRGRQETQYF